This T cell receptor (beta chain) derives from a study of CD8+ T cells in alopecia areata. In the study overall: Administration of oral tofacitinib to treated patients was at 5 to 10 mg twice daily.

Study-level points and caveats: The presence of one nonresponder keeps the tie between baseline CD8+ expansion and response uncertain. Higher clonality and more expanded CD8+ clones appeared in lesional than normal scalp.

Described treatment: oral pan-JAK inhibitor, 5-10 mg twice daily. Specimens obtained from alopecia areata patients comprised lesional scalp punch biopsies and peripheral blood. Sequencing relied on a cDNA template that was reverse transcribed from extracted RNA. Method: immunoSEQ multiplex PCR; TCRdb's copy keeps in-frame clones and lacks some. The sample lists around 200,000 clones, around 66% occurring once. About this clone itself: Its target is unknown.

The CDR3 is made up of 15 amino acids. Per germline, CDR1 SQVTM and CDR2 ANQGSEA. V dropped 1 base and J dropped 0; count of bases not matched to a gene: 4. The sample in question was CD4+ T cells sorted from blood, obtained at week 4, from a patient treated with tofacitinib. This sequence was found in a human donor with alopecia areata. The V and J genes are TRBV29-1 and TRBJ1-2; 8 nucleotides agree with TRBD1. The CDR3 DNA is TGCAGCGTTGAAGCACAGGGGGTGGCTAACTATGGCTACACCTTC. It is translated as CSVEAQGVANYGYTF.